A selection of T cell receptor beta chains follows, all from one sample in a study of early stage breast cancer tumors. Assay used: immunoSEQ multiplex PCR; TCRdb lists only in-frame clones, some missing. The profile shows around 31,000 clones, around 67% of them singletons. The sample consisted of blood. The receptors were gathered from a person aged 35-50 years with breast cancer. Each CDR3 is given with its conserved first and last residue. Clone size is given for some rows only: seen once, a few or many times, or a class if the clone is expanded.

V	size	J	CDR3
TRBV5-1	.	TRBJ2-7	CASITGLAYEQYF
TRBV7-9	once	TRBJ1-3	CASSLGGHPSGNTIYF
TRBV7-8	.	TRBJ1-4	CASRQIGGEGEKLFF
TRBV10-3	once	TRBJ2-3	CAAQSTDTQYF
TRBV28	.	TRBJ2-7	CASSQRYEQYF
TRBV7-9	.	TRBJ2-2	CASSLVVGRTNTGELFF
TRBV9	.	TRBJ2-6	CASSVSISGANVLTF
TRBV11-1	.	TRBJ2-5	CASSTTSSGYQETQYF
TRBV4-3	.	TRBJ1-3	CASSQEGTGAGNTIYF
TRBV4-1	.	TRBJ2-1	CASSQLWASGSGRDEQFF